The sample holds many counts of the clone carrying this T cell receptor (beta chain). Its target is unknown. Time point meaning: patch test 3, about 24 weeks after DPC sensitization. As to treatment: therapeutic diphenylcyclopropenone sensitization with weekly scalp DPC. These data belong to a study of human T cells and chemical hapten exposure. For the study at large: Small pooled library volume differences chiefly drove per-sample TCR yield variation.

TCRdb reanalysed the RACE reads using MiXCR and keeps one entry per CDR3 protein. There are about 92,000 distinct CDR3 sequences in the sample; 11% occur only once, and 1.1% lies in the top ten. Broader study findings: Expanded TCR counts at PT1 were positively correlated with the patch test score. Controls formed significantly fewer large CDR3 similarity clusters than expanded TCRs did.

Deletions cut 6 bases from V and 7 bases from J, with 21 bases between. Germline V gene data show CDR1 as MNHNY and CDR2 as SVGAGI (reference sequence). This CDR3 region has 16 residues. This specimen consisted of whole blood, obtained in connection with sensitization to the hapten diphenylcyclopropenone (DPC). J is TRBJ2-2 and V is TRBV6-6, with a tentative D call TRBD2 (5 bases). The receptor was isolated from a woman aged 25 to 39 with alopecia areata. Some clones in this sample may be carry-over from other donors' samples. The CDR3 DNA is TGTGCCAGCAGGGCATCGCGACTATTGCTAGACGGGGAGCTGTTTTTT. Protein: CASRASRLLLDGELFF.